There are a few counts of the clone carrying this T cell receptor (beta chain). Its antigen is not identified. The data stem from a study of OX40 agonist ivuxolimab in advanced cancers. General study findings and limits: The mean number of expanded clones was higher in CD8+ T cells than in CD4+.

The CDR3 spans 14 residues. Trimming shortened V by 3 bases and J by 2 bases, and 8 bases separated the two germline ends. Per the germline V gene, CDR1 is MDHEN and CDR2 is SYDVKM. Sequenced by immunoSEQ multiplex PCR; TCRdb stores in-frame clones only, minus some. Among roughly 63,000 clones listed, 70% to 90% were seen once. This chain uses TRBV28 with TRBJ1-3; D gene uncertain. The receptor comes from an adult with an advanced solid tumor such as melanoma, head and neck, liver or kidney cancer. The material was CD4+ or CD8+ T cells sorted from blood, obtained in a trial of the OX40 agonist ivuxolimab. The CDR3 DNA is TGTGCCAGCAGTTTTAGGGCGACTGGAAACACCATATATTTT. Translated: CASSFRATGNTIYF.